This T cell receptor (beta chain) emerged from a study of T cells in pancreatic ductal adenocarcinoma. Study-wide results and caveats: Tumor-versus-blood clonality comparisons may be biased toward lower tumor diversity. Tumor samples had fewer productive templates and 6.5 to 10-fold fewer unique clonotypes than blood. No significant tumor-blood clonality difference; means were about 0.11 and 0.072.

CDR1 LGHNA and CDR2 YNFKEQ come from the germline V gene. The CDR3 runs to 14 residues. V lost 3 bases to trimming and J lost 6 bases; unmatched junction nucleotides: 4. Repertoires were generated with immunoSEQ multiplex PCR, while TCRdb's copy carries only in-frame clones and drops some. The table has about 16,000 clones, roughly 90% seen once. To note about this clone: What it binds is unknown.

The selected patients with pancreatic ductal adenocarcinoma had surgery but no neoadjuvant therapy. Material for sequencing was PBMCs. The rearrangement links TRBV4-2 to TRBJ1-1; 10 positions match TRBD1. The TCR sequence derives from a human donor with pancreatic ductal adenocarcinoma. The CDR3 protein is CASSQAGTGAEAFF. The CDR3 bases are TGTGCCAGCAGCCAGGCCGGGACAGGGGCTGAAGCTTTCTTT.